One and the same sample provided the 5 T cell receptor beta chains below, sequenced in a study of identical twins. MiXCR was run by TCRdb on the 5' RACE reads, yielding one entry per CDR3 protein. The sample comprises around 370,000 distinct CDR3 sequences, approximately 8.7% of which are singletons, and about 9.1% rests with the top ten. Sequencing used naive T cells sorted from blood. All receptors derive from a woman aged 50 to 60 in good health.

This clonotype was counted a few times. The rearrangement links TRBV15 to TRBJ2-2; weak D call: TRBD1 (6 bases). This CDR3 comprises 14 residues. V shed 4 bases and J shed 6 bases, with 12 bases lying between them. Germline CDR1 reads LNHNV; CDR2 reads YYDKDF (reference sequence). The CDR3 region is CATSTGRGAGELFF. The CDR3 coding sequence is TGTGCCACCAGCACGGGCAGGGGCGCCGGGGAGCTGTTTTTT.

In this sample, this clonotype turned up a few times. The rearrangement links TRBV12-3 or TRBV12-4 to TRBJ1-1; TRBD1 is a possible D gene (5 bases). V was cut by 8 bases and J by 11 bases, with 15 bases left in between. The CDR3 covers 11 residues. CDR3 coding DNA: TGTGCCAGCCGGGACGGCATTTTGGCTTTCTTT. Translated, it gives CASRDGILAFF.

This clonotype was found a few times. CDR3 protein: CASMSVNEQFF. CDR3 nucleotide sequence: TGTGCCAGCATGTCAGTCAATGAGCAGTTCTTC. The chain is built from TRBV2 and TRBJ2-1; D unclear. The CDR3 consists of 11 residues. The germline gives CDR1 SNHLY, CDR2 FYNNEI. V lost 7 bases, J lost 6 bases, and 7 bases lay in between.

This chain uses TRBV29-1 with TRBJ1-2; 8 nucleotides agree with TRBD1. With 4 bases clipped from V and 2 bases from J, the junction kept 6 bases outside the gene matches. CDR1 is SQVTM and CDR2 is ANQGSEA in the germline V gene. This CDR3 spans 14 amino acids. The CDR3 sequence is CSVGDRGENYGYTF. DNA of the CDR3: TGCAGCGTTGGCGACAGGGGTGAGAACTATGGCTACACCTTC. Full variable domain (remainder filled in from reference TRBV29-1 and TRBJ1-2): SAVISQKPSRDICQRGTSLTIQCQVDSQVTMMFWYRQQPGQSLTLIATANQGSEATYESGFVIDKFPISRPNLTFSTLTVSNMSPEDSSIYLCSVGDRGENYGYTFGSGTRLTVV.

The gene calls are TRBV6-5 and TRBJ1-2; tentatively, D is TRBD1 (6 bases). Germline lookup yields CDR1 MNHEY and CDR2 SVGAGI. V dropped 6 bases and J dropped 4 bases, with 15 bases sitting between them. The CDR3 is 14 residues long. This CDR3 reads CASREETGSYGYTF. Written as DNA, the CDR3 is TGTGCCAGCAGGGAAGAAACAGGGTCCTATGGCTACACCTTC.